The T cell receptor beta chain under discussion was sequenced for a study of cytomegalovirus exposure and HLA in healthy donors. Study conclusions and caveats: Productive status was seen about 87% or about 30% of the time for most TCR beta V segments in an earlier analysis. Fewer N-insertions than the approximately 700-donor mean were reportedly shown by an Asian-associated ancestry cluster in a later analysis. Most of the CMV-associated TCR beta chains (in a later analysis) appeared to be HLA-restricted.

Germline CDR1 is SGHTA and CDR2 is FQGTGA. V lost 5 bases and J 6 bases, leaving 14 bases between the germline ends. This CDR3 comprises 13 residues. The PCR made use of 60 Vbeta and 13 Jbeta primers. Some clones are missing from TCRdb's copy, which holds only in-frame ones; the method was immunoSEQ multiplex PCR. In the table there are about 170,000 clones, around 77% of which are singletons. About this clone itself: Its antigen is undetermined.

This chain joins TRBV7-3 and TRBJ2-7; D gene ambiguous. The clonotype comes from a female donor in good health and CMV-seronegative. The sample comprised PBMCs. The DNA of the CDR3 is TGTGCCAGCAGCCTCTACACGACGGGCGAGCAGTACTTC. Protein product: CASSLYTTGEQYF.